This T cell receptor beta chain appears in the sequencing data of a study of blood T cells in healthy people across ages. The study, taken as a whole, reports: The donors' CMV status was not determined, possibly confounding changes in expanded clonotypes.

For the second PCR, which ran for 7 to 11 cycles, a sample-barcoded 5' primer and a J-beta primer mix were used. Each CDR3 protein is one row after TCRdb ran MiXCR on the 5' RACE reads. This table has around 2 million distinct CDR3 sequences, 35% to 50% appearing once. On this clonotype itself: The antigen is unknown.

The sample was blood. This receptor was obtained from a human donor in good health.

The CDR3, as DNA: TGCAGTGCTAGGTACAGGGGAGACACTGAAGCTTTCTTT. This codes for CSARYRGDTEAFF. The rearrangement links TRBV20-1 to TRBJ1-1; TRBD1 aligns across 7 bases. The V segment lost 3 bases and the J segment 3 bases; nucleotides outside the gene matches: 4. CDR1 and CDR2 (germline): DFQATT, SNEGSKA (reference sequence). The CDR3 consists of 13 residues.